This T cell receptor beta chain was retrieved from a study of blood T cell repertoires in COVID-19. At the level of the study: Material from acute and convalescent COVID-19 was sourced from the United States, Italy and Spain. PBMCs, B-cell-depleted T cells, or T cells provided the cDNA or gDNA that made up the material.

The CDR3 contains 15 residues. Germline CDR1 and CDR2: MNHEY and SVGEGT. V shed 6 bases, J shed 7 bases, and the junction held 8 bases outside the gene matches. Authors' processing steps: Quantification of nucleated cells was approximated via reference gene primer amplification. TCRdb keeps only in-frame clones here, not all; method: immunoSEQ multiplex PCR. V and J calls and clone size follow that table, whereas D and trimming were derived from the DNA. The sample shows around 200,000 clones, 80% to 90% of them seen only once. The V and J genes are TRBV6-2 or TRBV6-3 and TRBJ2-1; 11 bases are shared with TRBD2. The sample taken for sequencing was peripheral blood. This TCR derives from a man younger than 45 with active or convalescent COVID-19. CDR3 coding DNA: TGTGCCAGCAGCGTAGCGGGAGGGCGTCAAAATGAGCAGTTCTTC. This codes for CASSVAGGRQNEQFF.